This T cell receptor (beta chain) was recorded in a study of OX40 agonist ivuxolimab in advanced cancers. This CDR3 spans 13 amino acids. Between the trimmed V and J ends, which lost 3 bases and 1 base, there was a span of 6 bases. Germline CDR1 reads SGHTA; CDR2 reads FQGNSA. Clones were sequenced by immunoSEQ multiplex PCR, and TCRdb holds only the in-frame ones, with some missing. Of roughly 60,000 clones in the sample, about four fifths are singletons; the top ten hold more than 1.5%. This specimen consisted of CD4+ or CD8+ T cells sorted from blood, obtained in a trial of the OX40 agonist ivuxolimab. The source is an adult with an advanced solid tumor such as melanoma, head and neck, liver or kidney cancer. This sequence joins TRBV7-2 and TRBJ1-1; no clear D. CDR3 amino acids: CASSFHSNTEAFF. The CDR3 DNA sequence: TGTGCCAGCAGCTTTCACTCGAACACTGAAGCTTTCTTT.